This T cell receptor beta chain was sequenced in a study of blood T cell repertoires in COVID-19. Study context: Spain, Italy and the United States supplied samples that represented acute and convalescent COVID-19.

Participant ages covered roughly 18 to 89 years across some 25 US areas. Membership in each cohort depended on participant-reported clinical history. Germline loops: CDR1 SGHAT, CDR2 FQDESV (reference sequence). J gave up 6 bases and V 3 bases, and 4 bases lay outside the gene matches. This CDR3 spans 15 amino acids. Clones were sequenced by immunoSEQ multiplex PCR, and TCRdb holds only the in-frame ones, with some missing. Of 170,000 or so clones in the sample, about 90% were seen once. This TCR was sampled from a woman aged 45-65 years who had recovered from COVID-19. V usage is TRBV11-1 and J usage is TRBJ2-1; 11 bases are a match to TRBD1. The sequenced sample was PBMCs or T cells enriched from blood (not recorded which). This chain's CDR3 is CASSFSGTGGNEQFF. DNA for the CDR3: TGTGCCAGCAGCTTCTCCGGGACAGGGGGCAATGAGCAGTTCTTC.